A single sample gave rise to the 23 T cell receptor beta chains below, sequenced in a study of lymphopenia after photon versus proton radiotherapy. Only in-frame clones appear in the TCRdb table, and some are missing; sequencing was by immunoSEQ multiplex PCR. The repertoire holds some 25,000 clones, with 90% as singletons. The sample consisted of peripheral blood, taken from a patient treated with photon-based radiotherapy. The receptors derive from a woman between 50 and 59 years old with cholangiocarcinoma.

The chain has TRBV28 and TRBJ2-1; 7 bases match TRBD2. V dropped 2 bases and J dropped 10; count of bases not matched to a gene: 8. The CDR3 spans 14 residues. Germline CDR1 reads MDHEN; CDR2 reads SYDVKM. The CDR3 DNA sequence: TGTGCCAGCAGTTTAGCGACTAGCAGAGGGGAGCAGTTCTTC. This codes for CASSLATSRGEQFF.

V and J are TRBV11-3 and TRBJ2-2; D may correspond to TRBD1 or TRBD2 (6 bases each). The germline V and J ends were trimmed by 4 bases and 4 bases, with 19 bases remaining between them. Germline assignment: CDR1 SGHNT and CDR2 YENEEA. The CDR3 covers 17 residues. This chain's CDR3 is CASSSGLWGASTGELFF. CDR3 coding DNA: TGTGCCAGCAGCTCCGGCCTCTGGGGGGCGAGCACCGGGGAGCTGTTTTTT.

This clone has only one observation. The chain employs TRBV2 and TRBJ1-2; D unclear. Germline V lookup: CDR1 SNHLY, CDR2 FYNNEI. Trimming cost V 3 bases and J 1 base, with 9 bases left between them. CDR3 size: 14 residues. DNA for the CDR3: TGTGCCAGCAGTGATCAGTTGATTAACTATGGCTACACCTTC. Protein product: CASSDQLINYGYTF.

The CDR3 spells CAWSVHRGETEAFF. CDR3 DNA: TGTGCCTGGAGTGTACACAGGGGGGAAACTGAAGCTTTCTTT. This chain connects TRBV30 to TRBJ1-1; 8 nucleotides align to TRBD1. Germline V gene data show CDR1 as GTSNPN and CDR2 as SVGIG (reference sequence). The CDR3 extends over 14 amino acids. The ends lost 0 bases at V and 5 bases at J; junction bases unmatched: 5.

The chain is built from TRBV21-1 and TRBJ1-3. TRBV21-1 is marked as a pseudogene. The length of the CDR3 is 17 residues. This chain's CDR3 is CASSKGSALPPGNTIYF. DNA for the CDR3: TGTGCCAGCAGCAAAGGGTCTGCTCTCCCCCCTGGAAACACCATATATTTT.

This rearrangement joins TRBV5-1 to TRBJ1-2; no clear D. The V end lost 3 bases, the J end lost 7 bases, and 19 bases lay between the germline ends. Germline CDR1 reads SGHRS; CDR2 reads YFSETQ. The CDR3 is 15 amino acids. The CDR3: CASSSTGIPVGGYTF. CDR3 DNA sequence: TGCGCCAGCAGCTCCACGGGTATCCCCGTGGGTGGCTACACCTTC. The entire variable domain, with the rest obtained from reference TRBV5-1 and TRBJ1-2, is as follows: KAGVTQTPRYLIKTRGQQVTLSCSPISGHRSVSWYQQTPGQGLQFLFEYFSETQRNKGNFPGRFSGRQFSNSRSEMNVSTLELGDSALYLCASSSTGIPVGGYTFGSGTRLTVV.

The chain joins TRBV7-6 to TRBJ2-7; possibly TRBD1 or TRBD2 for D (5 bases each). Per the germline V gene, CDR1 is SGHVS and CDR2 is FNYEAQ. The CDR3 covers 15 residues. The germline V and J ends were trimmed by 4 bases and 3 bases, with 16 bases remaining between them. CDR3 nucleotide sequence: TGTGCCAGCAGCTCGAGGGACGGAATTAACTACGAGCAGTACTTC. Amino acids: CASSSRDGINYEQYF.

V usage is TRBV4-3 and J usage is TRBJ1-6; 7 positions agree with TRBD1. Germline CDR1 and CDR2: LGHNA and YSLEER. CDR3 length equals 17 residues. V was pared by 3 bases and J by 8 bases, with 13 bases of the junction left unmatched. CDR3 loop: CASSQYTDRARDSPLHF. The CDR3 bases are TGCGCCAGCAGCCAGTACACAGACAGGGCTCGGGATTCACCCCTCCACTTT.

The rearrangement links TRBV4-3 to TRBJ2-3; 7 bases map to TRBD1. This CDR3 is built from 15 residues. V was pared by 1 base and J by 5 bases, with 6 bases of the junction left unmatched. The V gene's germline CDR1 is LGHNA and CDR2 YSLEER. The CDR3 DNA is TGCGCCAGCAGCCAAGGAGGGGGCCGGAGAGATACGCAGTATTTT. Its translation is CASSQGGGRRDTQYF.

This sequence joins TRBV4-3 and TRBJ2-1; the match to TRBD2 covers 13 bases. With V trimmed by 4 bases and J by 9 bases, 12 bases remained unmatched. Germline V CDR1 and CDR2: LGHNA, YSLEER. The CDR3 has 17 residues. The CDR3 region has the DNA TGCGCCAGCAGCCGGCCAGGACTAGCGGGGGCGTCGGGTGAGCAGTTCTTC. Its translation is CASSRPGLAGASGEQFF.

This clone was observed a single time. CDR3 amino acids: CASSPTGGSYNEQFF. CDR3 DNA sequence: TGTGCCAGCAGCCCCACAGGGGGCTCCTACAATGAGCAGTTCTTC. J is TRBJ2-1 and V is TRBV7-6, with 8 bases aligning to TRBD1. This CDR3 is built from 15 residues. With V trimmed by 5 bases and J by 0 bases, 3 bases remained unmatched. Germline CDR1 reads SGHVS; CDR2 reads FNYEAQ. Supplemented by reference TRBV7-6 and TRBJ2-1, the full variable domain reads GAGVSQSPRYKVTKRGQDVALRCDPISGHVSLYWYRQALGQGPEFLTYFNYEAQQDKSGLPNDRFSAERPEGSISTLTIQRTEQRDSAMYRCASSPTGGSYNEQFFGPGTRLTVL.

The chain recombines TRBV10-1 with TRBJ2-3; TRBD2 agrees at 9 bases. The trim removed 0 bases at V and 4 bases at J, leaving 2 bases unmatched. This CDR3 has 15 amino acids. Germline V CDR1 and CDR2: WNHNN, SYGVQD (reference sequence). DNA of the CDR3: TGCGCCAGCAGTGAGTCTGGCGGGGGGGCAGATACGCAGTATTTT. Residues: CASSESGGGADTQYF.

The chain uses TRBV6-5 and TRBJ2-3, with D uncertain. Germline V gives CDR1 MNHEY, CDR2 SVGAGI. This CDR3 region has 15 residues. The ends were cut back, 0 bases at V and 1 base at J, with 8 bases in the middle. The CDR3 region has the DNA TGTGCCAGCAGTTACTCGCACGGTGGCACAGATACGCAGTATTTT. It encodes CASSYSHGGTDTQYF.

The chain's CDR3 is CASSVLAGARKTSSYNEQFF. DNA for the CDR3: TGTGCCAGCAGCGTTCTAGCGGGGGCCCGAAAAACGAGCTCCTACAATGAGCAGTTCTTC. The chain employs TRBV21-1 and TRBJ2-1; TRBD2 is the table's D call, not checked against the DNA. TRBV21-1 is marked as a pseudogene. This CDR3 has 20 residues.

The chain joins TRBV6-6 to TRBJ1-1; D is unclear. CDR1 MNHNY and CDR2 SVGAGI come from the germline V gene (reference sequence). This CDR3 is built from 13 residues. V lost 8 bases and J lost 1, with 11 bases in between. Written as DNA, the CDR3 is TGTGCCAGCCTCCCAGTTAAGAACACTGAAGCTTTCTTT. Amino acid sequence: CASLPVKNTEAFF.

The chain carries TRBV7-2 and TRBJ2-6; D not resolved. This CDR3 region has 13 residues. Per germline, CDR1 SGHTA and CDR2 FQGNSA. The germline V and J ends were trimmed by 3 bases and 4 bases, with 4 bases remaining between them. CDR3 residues: CASSFGGANVLTF. For the CDR3, the DNA is TGTGCCAGCAGCTTTGGAGGGGCCAACGTCCTGACTTTC. Complete variable domain (other parts from reference TRBV7-2 and TRBJ2-6): GAGVSQSPSNKVTEKGKDVELRCDPISGHTALYWYRQSLGQGLEFLIYFQGNSAPDKSGLPSDRFSAERTGGSVSTLTIQRTQQEDSAVYLCASSFGGANVLTFGAGSRLTVL.

This chain links TRBV6-8 with TRBJ1-5; a weak D match, TRBD1 (5 bases). Per the germline V gene, CDR1 is MNHGY and CDR2 is SAAAGT. Trimming pared 8 bases from V and 11 bases from J, leaving 10 bases between. The CDR3 consists of 10 residues. DNA for the CDR3: TGTGCCAGCGGCAGGGCTTCCCAGCATTTT. It encodes CASGRASQHF.

This clone has only one observation. V is TRBV6-5 and J is TRBJ2-1, with D possibly being TRBD1 or TRBD2 (6 bases each). The CDR3 length is 16 residues. The V end was cut by 0 bases, the J end by 4 bases, with 13 bases between. Per the germline V gene, CDR1 is MNHEY and CDR2 is SVGAGI. The CDR3 nucleotides read TGTGCCAGCAGTTACTCGTCCGGGGGCAGGTACAATGAGCAGTTCTTC. This sequence encodes CASSYSSGGRYNEQFF.

The chain's CDR3 is CASRRQGPYNEQFF. The DNA of the CDR3 is TGTGCCAGCAGAAGACAGGGCCCGTACAATGAGCAGTTCTTC. The V and J genes are TRBV6-5 and TRBJ2-1, with 7 bases lining up with TRBD1. Germline lookup yields CDR1 MNHEY and CDR2 SVGAGI. The J segment lost 4 bases and the V segment lost 6 bases, leaving 6 bases of the junction unmatched. This CDR3 comprises 14 residues.

The chain recombines TRBV19 with TRBJ1-1; no clear D. Looked up from germline, CDR1 is LNHDA and CDR2 is SQIVND (reference sequence). Deletions cut 5 bases from V and 0 bases from J, with 7 bases between. This CDR3 contains 13 residues. The CDR3 DNA reads as TGTGCCAGTAGTCCGGACCTGAACACTGAAGCTTTCTTT. This sequence encodes CASSPDLNTEAFF.

This clone appeared once. J is TRBJ1-5 and V is TRBV5-5, with TRBD1 as a possible D gene (5 bases). CDR1 is SGHKS, CDR2 YYEKEE, per germline (reference sequence). The CDR3 has 17 residues. Trimming left V 4 bases short and J 2 bases short, with 19 bases between. CDR3 amino acids: CASSPLGGNAGNQPQHF. The CDR3, as DNA: TGTGCCAGCAGCCCCCTCGGGGGTAACGCTGGCAATCAGCCCCAGCATTTT.

The J gene is TRBJ1-3, the V gene TRBV5-8; a possible D gene is TRBD1 (5 bases). CDR1 and CDR2 from the germline V gene are SGHTS and YDEGEE. The CDR3 covers 15 residues. V was trimmed by 0 bases and J by 0 bases, leaving 7 bases between them. This CDR3 is CASSLEGVSGNTIYF. In nucleotides, the CDR3 is TGTGCCAGCAGCTTGGAAGGGGTCTCTGGAAACACCATATATTTT.

V and J are TRBV5-1 and TRBJ1-5; no firm D call. The V end was cut by 0 bases, the J end by 0 bases, with 7 bases between. Germline V CDR1 and CDR2: SGHRS, YFSETQ. The CDR3 spans 15 residues. The CDR3 DNA reads as TGCGCCAGCAGCTTGGGGGGTAGTAGCAATCAGCCCCAGCATTTT. Translated, it gives CASSLGGSSNQPQHF.